Listed below are T cell receptor beta chains from one sample, sequenced in a study of technical replicates of blood from a handful of donors. Clones were sequenced by immunoSEQ multiplex PCR, and TCRdb holds only the in-frame ones, with some missing. The table includes over 85,000 clones, almost 97% detected once. Input material: T cells isolated from PBMCs. The source is a human donor in good health. CDR3s include the opening cysteine and the closing phenylalanine or tryptophan. Fields, in order: clone size, V gene, J gene, D gene, CDR3 DNA, CDR3 protein. A D gene is named only where the DNA matches it firmly. The size entry is marked missing in some rows and otherwise reads once, few, many or a size class.

.	TRBV11-2	TRBJ1-3	.	TGTGCCAGCAGCACTCAGGGGTCCGCTGGAAACACCATATATTTT	CASSTQGSAGNTIYF
.	TRBV5-1	TRBJ2-7	TRBD1	TGCGCCAGCAGCCTCGCCCCACAGGGGAGCTCCTACGAGCAGTACTTC	CASSLAPQGSSYEQYF
.	TRBV7-2	TRBJ2-7	.	TGTGCCAGCAGCCCGATGGACTATACCTACGAGCAGTACTTC	CASSPMDYTYEQYF
.	TRBV7-7	TRBJ2-3	TRBD2	TGTGCTAGCAGCCCCCTTATAGCGGGGGCCACAGATACGCAGTATTTT	CASSPLIAGATDTQYF
.	TRBV18	TRBJ1-2	.	TGTGCCAGCTCAGCCAAATATGAGGGGGTAGGATACTATGGCTACACCTTC	CASSAKYEGVGYYGYTF
.	TRBV20-1	TRBJ2-7	TRBD2	TGCAGTGCGGGACTAGCTCGCGAGCAGTACTTC	CSAGLAREQYF
.	TRBV2	TRBJ1-2	TRBD1	TGTGCCAGCAGTGGGGACAGCTACTATGGCTACACCTTC	CASSGDSYYGYTF
.	TRBV28	TRBJ2-7	TRBD1	TGTGCCAGCAGTTTAGATGGGGACAGGACCTACGAGCAGTACTTC	CASSLDGDRTYEQYF
.	TRBV4-1	TRBJ1-3	TRBD1	TGCGCCAGCAGCCAAGCGGGACAGTCCTCTGGAAACACCATATATTTT	CASSQAGQSSGNTIYF
.	TRBV6-1	TRBJ2-1	TRBD2	TGTGCCAGCAGTGGCCTAGCGGGACCCGATGAGCAGTTCTTC	CASSGLAGPDEQFF
.	TRBV14	TRBJ2-1	TRBD2	TGTGCCAGCAGCTACGCGGGCGGGAGGTATAATGAGCAGTTCTTC	CASSYAGGRYNEQFF
.	TRBV2	TRBJ2-2	.	TGTGCCGGGGGCCCTTCTTACACCGGGGAGCTGTTTTTT	CAGGPSYTGELFF
.	TRBV5-1	TRBJ2-3	.	TGCGCCAGCAGCTACCCGGAGGGGCAGAGCACAGATACGCAGTATTTT	CASSYPEGQSTDTQYF
.	TRBV27	TRBJ2-1	.	TGTGCCAGCAGTTTATACGCGGGATCCTACAATGAGCAGTTCTTC	CASSLYAGSYNEQFF
once	TRBV2	TRBJ2-1	TRBD2	TGTGCCAGCAGCTTAGCGGGTGGGGGAGGACGTGAGCAGTTCTTC	CASSLAGGGGREQFF
.	TRBV5-1	TRBJ2-1	TRBD2	TGCGCCAGCAGCTTGAGTCTGACTAGCGGGAGCAGGGATGAGCAGTTCTTC	CASSLSLTSGSRDEQFF
.	TRBV7-2	TRBJ2-5	TRBD1	TGTGCCAGCAGTTTAGGGGGACAGGCGCAAGAGACCCAGTACTTC	CASSLGGQAQETQYF
.	TRBV6-1	TRBJ2-6	.	TGTGCCAGCAGTGAAGGACATGGGGCCAACGTCCTGACTTTC	CASSEGHGANVLTF
.	TRBV27	TRBJ2-1	TRBD2	TGTGCCAGCTATAAAGGGACTAGCGGTCTAGACTGGGATGAGCAGTTCTTC	CASYKGTSGLDWDEQFF
.	TRBV5-4	TRBJ2-5	TRBD2	TGTGCCACCAGGACTAGCGGGAATAAAGAGACCCAGTACTTC	CATRTSGNKETQYF
.	TRBV19	TRBJ2-5	.	TGTGCCAGTAGCCCGGGATCTTGGGAGACCCAGTACTTC	CASSPGSWETQYF
.	TRBV19	TRBJ2-3	.	TGTGCCAGTAGTATCACCTGGGAGGCCTACACAGATACGCAGTATTTT	CASSITWEAYTDTQYF
once	TRBV7-2	TRBJ2-3	TRBD1	TGTGCCATTTCAGGGACAGCCAACACAGATACGCAGTATTTT	CAISGTANTDTQYF
.	TRBV7-8	TRBJ2-5	.	TGTGCCAGCAGCCTCACCCCTGCAGGGTGGGAGACCCAGTACTTC	CASSLTPAGWETQYF
.	TRBV21-1	TRBJ1-3	.	TGTGCCAGCAGCAAAGGGGCAGAACCCTTCTCTGGAAACACCATATATTTT	CASSKGAEPFSGNTIYF
once	TRBV4-3	TRBJ2-3	TRBD2	TGCGCCAGCAGCCCGGGACTAGCGGGAGTTGGCGATACGCAGTATTTT	CASSPGLAGVGDTQYF
.	TRBV11-2	TRBJ2-7	TRBD2	TGTGCCAGCAGCCTCCGACTAGCGGGAGGCGGGGAGCAGTACTTC	CASSLRLAGGGEQYF
.	TRBV5-6	TRBJ2-7	.	TGTGCCAGCAGCCCACAGCCGGGGGCCTACGAGCAGTACTTC	CASSPQPGAYEQYF
.	TRBV2	TRBJ2-7	.	TGTGCCAGCAACGGAGGGGGCGGGAACCCCTACGAGCAGTACTTC	CASNGGGGNPYEQYF
.	TRBV10-3	TRBJ2-1	TRBD2	TGTGCCATCAGTGAGTCCTTAGCGGGAGTAGGAAATGAGCAGTTCTTC	CAISESLAGVGNEQFF
.	TRBV6-1	TRBJ1-2	.	TGTGCCAGCAGTGATAGGGGTTCAGGCTACACCTTC	CASSDRGSGYTF
.	TRBV27	TRBJ2-2	.	TGTGCCAGCAGGACCGACAGGTTCACCGGGGAGCTGTTTTTT	CASRTDRFTGELFF
.	TRBV5-4	TRBJ2-3	.	TGTGCCAGCAGCTATGACGGTTGGAGGGGCACAGATACGCAGTATTTT	CASSYDGWRGTDTQYF
.	TRBV7-6	TRBJ2-5	.	TGTGCCAGCAGCTCCCTTCCGGGACTCCAAGAGACCCAGTACTTC	CASSSLPGLQETQYF
.	TRBV30	TRBJ2-2	.	TGTGCCTGGAGTGTAAGGGGGGGCATAATGGCCGGGGAGCTGTTTTTT	CAWSVRGGIMAGELFF
.	TRBV5-1	TRBJ2-3	.	TGCGCCAGCAGCTTGTCTGGTGGAGCTCTCCCAGATACGCAGTATTTT	CASSLSGGALPDTQYF
.	TRBV7-8	TRBJ2-7	.	TGTGCCAGCAGCTTAGGAGTAGGGGCCTACGAGCAGTACTTC	CASSLGVGAYEQYF
once	TRBV18	TRBJ1-5	TRBD1	TGTGCCAGCTCACCACTACAGGGGGCGAATCAGCCCCAGCATTTT	CASSPLQGANQPQHF
few	TRBV2	TRBJ1-5	.	TGTGCCAGCAGTGGGCAAGATCAGCCCCAGCATTTT	CASSGQDQPQHF
.	TRBV19	TRBJ1-5	.	TGTGCCAGTAACAGGCAGCCCCAGCATTTT	CASNRQPQHF
.	TRBV9	TRBJ2-1	TRBD2	TGTGCCAGCAGCGTAGGGCCCCCTCTCCTAGCGGGAGGATACCAACAATCCTACAATGAGCAGTTCTTC	CASSVGPPLLAGGYQQSYNEQFF
.	TRBV16	TRBJ1-1	.	TGTGCCAGCAGCCAATCCGGGACAAAGAACACTGAAGCTTTCTTT	CASSQSGTKNTEAFF
.	TRBV5-1	TRBJ2-3	TRBD2	TGCGCCAGCAGCTCTGGACTAGCTAGCACAGATACGCAGTATTTT	CASSSGLASTDTQYF
.	TRBV27	TRBJ1-1	TRBD1	TGTGCCAGCGGACAGGGGAGAGGCACTGAAGCTTTCTTT	CASGQGRGTEAFF
.	TRBV7-7	TRBJ2-3	.	TGTGCTAGCAGCCCCCCCGGGGAGGATACGCAGTATTTT	CASSPPGEDTQYF
.	TRBV9	TRBJ1-2	TRBD1	TGTGCCAGCAGCGTAGCTTTCCAGGGGGCGGGTGGCTACACCTTC	CASSVAFQGAGGYTF